These 31 T cell receptor beta chains were sequenced from one sample in a study of blood T cell repertoires in COVID-19. The protocol was immunoSEQ multiplex PCR, while the TCRdb copy is restricted to in-frame clones and leaves out a portion. There are roughly 290,000 clones in the sample; approximately 85% occur only once, and 0.75% to 0.95% lies in the top ten. Sequencing was carried out using peripheral blood. These TCRs come from a human donor with COVID-19, enrolled during active disease. The donor label of this sample is uncertain.

The CDR3 DNA sequence: TGCAGTGCTAGTGGGGCCAACTCTGGGGCCAACGTCCTGACTTTC. Translated, it gives CSASGANSGANVLTF. The chain links TRBV20-1 to TRBJ2-6; maybe TRBD1 (5 bases). CDR1 is DFQATT and CDR2 is SNEGSKA in the germline V gene (reference sequence). V dropped 3 bases and J dropped 0 bases, with 9 bases sitting between them. This CDR3 contains 15 residues.

This clone was counted between two and nine times. The rearrangement uses TRBV7-9 and TRBJ2-2; 7 bases map to TRBD2. The CDR3 is made up of 13 amino acids. The V and J ends lost 5 bases and 8 bases, in that order; junction bases with no gene match: 5. Germline V lookup: CDR1 SEHNR, CDR2 FQNEAQ (reference sequence). The DNA for the CDR3 is TGTGCCAGCAGCCGTCTAGCGGTTGGGGAGCTGTTTTTT. Encoded protein: CASSRLAVGELFF.

The chain joins TRBV12-3 or TRBV12-4 to TRBJ2-7; D gene unclear. V was trimmed by 5 bases and J by 2 bases, leaving 10 bases between them. This CDR3 is built from 13 residues. The CDR3 DNA is TGTGCCAGCAGTCAGCCAGCGCCCTACGAGCAGTACTTC. Its protein product is CASSQPAPYEQYF.

CDR3 amino acids: CASSLGTSGRATGELFF. The CDR3 DNA is TGTGCCAGCAGCTTAGGGACTAGCGGGAGAGCCACCGGGGAGCTGTTTTTT. This rearrangement joins TRBV7-9 to TRBJ2-2, with 13 bases identical to TRBD2. Per germline, CDR1 SEHNR and CDR2 FQNEAQ (reference sequence). This CDR3 has 17 amino acids. J lost 4 bases, V lost 1 base, and 3 bases had no gene match.

The chain links TRBV3-1 (or the pseudogene TRBV3-2) to TRBJ1-2; possible D gene TRBD1, 5 bases. Germline V gives CDR1 LGHDT, CDR2 YNNKEL (reference sequence). There are 15 residues in the CDR3. The ends were cut back, 1 base at V and 4 bases at J, with 13 bases in the middle. DNA of the CDR3: TGTGCCAGCAGCCAAGGAAGGGACTCAGGCTATGGCTACACCTTC. Amino acids: CASSQGRDSGYGYTF.

As concerns this clone: Other DNA variants within this sample encode the same CDR3. The CDR3 region has the DNA TGCGCCAGCAGCTTGGCCGGAGGGGACCAAGAGACCCAGTACTTC. It yields the protein CASSLAGGDQETQYF. The chain carries TRBV5-1 and TRBJ2-5, with D possibly being TRBD2 (6 bases). The V gene lost 0 bases and the J gene lost 0 bases, with 9 bases spanning the gap. CDR3 size: 15 residues. Germline V gives CDR1 SGHRS, CDR2 YFSETQ.

In DNA, the CDR3 is TGTGCCAGCAGGACTCGGGATCAGGGGCCGCCCCAGCATTTT. Its protein product is CASRTRDQGPPQHF. The rearrangement uses TRBV28 and TRBJ1-5; TRBD1 might be the D (6 bases). V was clipped by 6 bases and J by 9 bases, with 18 bases between them. CDR1 is MDHEN and CDR2 is SYDVKM in the germline V gene. CDR3 length equals 14 residues.

This chain joins TRBV5-1 and TRBJ2-3; D might be TRBD2 (6 bases). V was pared by 1 base and J by 3 bases, with 12 bases between. CDR1 SGHRS and CDR2 YFSETQ come from the germline V gene. CDR3 size: 15 residues. In DNA, the CDR3 is TGCGCCAGCAGCTTGTGGCCGGGGGAAACAGATACGCAGTATTTT. Its protein product is CASSLWPGETDTQYF.

V is TRBV7-2 and J is TRBJ2-1, with 11 bases fitting TRBD2. The germline CDR1 and CDR2 sequences are SGHTA and FQGNSA. Losses at the gene ends were 5 bases for V and 5 bases for J; bases not matched to a gene: 5. This CDR3 is built from 15 residues. The CDR3 reads CASSLRLAGHNEQFF. The CDR3 coding sequence is TGTGCCAGCAGCCTGAGACTAGCGGGGCACAATGAGCAGTTCTTC.

The V and J genes are TRBV4-1 and TRBJ2-3, with 8 bases lining up with TRBD2. The CDR3 has 15 amino acids. J lost 0 bases, V lost 5 bases, and 4 bases had no gene match. The germline CDR1 and CDR2 sequences are MGHRA and YSYEKL. CDR3 bases: TGCGCCAGCAGCTCACTAGCGGCTAGCACAGATACGCAGTATTTT. Protein sequence: CASSSLAASTDTQYF.

V is TRBV28 and J is TRBJ2-7, with D unresolved. The CDR3 covers 16 residues. Trimming took off 1 base at V and 2 bases at J, with 15 bases between the two ends. Germline V CDR1 and CDR2: MDHEN, SYDVKM. CDR3 DNA sequence: TGTGCCAGCAGTTTATTTGGAGCCACTACCCCCTACGAGCAGTACTTC. As protein: CASSLFGATTPYEQYF.

V and J are TRBV6-2 or TRBV6-3 and TRBJ2-1; a possible D gene is TRBD1 (6 bases). CDR1 is MNHEY, CDR2 SVGEGT, per germline. CDR3 size: 17 residues. V shed 5 bases and J shed 5 bases, with 22 bases lying between them. DNA for the CDR3: TGTGCCAGCAGTCCCCAACAGGGTAGGACTTCTAACAATGAGCAGTTCTTC. Residues: CASSPQQGRTSNNEQFF.

The chain carries TRBV24-1 and TRBJ1-5; 10 bases are a match to TRBD1. The junction had 6 bases not matched to a gene; V was cut back by 4 bases and J by 7 bases. Germline CDR1 KGHDR, CDR2 SFDVKD. CDR3 size: 15 residues. In DNA form, the CDR3 reads TGTGCCACCAGTGACCCCCGGACAGGGGGGCAGCCCCAGCATTTT. Its protein is CATSDPRTGGQPQHF.

This clone was counted a few times. The V and J genes are TRBV28 and TRBJ2-1; no definite D call. V was cut by 5 bases and J by 0 bases, with 14 bases left in between. The CDR3 sequence is 16 residues long. Germline assignment: CDR1 MDHEN and CDR2 SYDVKM. CDR3 coding DNA: TGTGCCAGCAGTAAAGTAGACTCATCCTCCTACAATGAGCAGTTCTTC. Its protein product is CASSKVDSSSYNEQFF.

This chain uses TRBV15 with TRBJ1-5, with 10 nucleotides matching TRBD1. CDR3 length: 16 amino acids. Germline-derived CDR1 and CDR2 are LNHNV and YYDKDF (reference sequence). V lost 1 base to trimming and J lost 5 bases; unmatched junction nucleotides: 5. The CDR3 nucleotides are TGTGCCACCAGCAGAGTCCTCGGACAGGGGGATCAGCCCCAGCATTTT. Translated: CATSRVLGQGDQPQHF.

V gene TRBV30 combines with J gene TRBJ1-5; possible D gene TRBD1, 5 bases. Germline V CDR1 and CDR2: GTSNPN, SVGIG (reference sequence). The CDR3 loop spans 14 amino acids. Trimming stripped 0 bases from V and 5 bases from J, with 11 bases between. The CDR3 protein is CAWSVGLGDQPQHF. The CDR3 region has the DNA TGTGCCTGGAGTGTAGGCCTAGGGGATCAGCCCCAGCATTTT.

This clone was observed a few times. The chain uses TRBV28 and TRBJ1-4; 9 bases are shared with TRBD1. Germline lookup yields CDR1 MDHEN and CDR2 SYDVKM. Trimming at V came to 1 base and at J to 8 bases, leaving 11 bases not matched to a gene. The CDR3 length is 17 residues. CDR3: CASSLSAGTGIAEKLFF. The CDR3 DNA reads TGTGCCAGCAGTTTATCAGCAGGGACAGGGATCGCAGAAAAACTGTTTTTT.

The chain links TRBV5-4 to TRBJ2-2; a weak D match, TRBD1 (5 bases). Deletions cut 0 bases from V and 2 bases from J, with 8 bases between. Germline V gives CDR1 SGHNT, CDR2 YYREEE (reference sequence). The CDR3 is made up of 15 amino acids. DNA of the CDR3: TGTGCCAGCAGCTTGGCAGGGATTAACACCGGGGAGCTGTTTTTT. Amino acid sequence: CASSLAGINTGELFF.

The chain uses TRBV3-1 (or the pseudogene TRBV3-2) and TRBJ1-5; no definite D call. From germline, CDR1 is LGHDT and CDR2 YNNKEL (reference sequence). V was trimmed by 1 base and J by 8 bases, leaving 6 bases between them. The CDR3 has 12 residues. CDR3 in DNA: TGTGCCAGCAGCCAAGCCCGAGAGCCCCAGCATTTT. This codes for CASSQAREPQHF.

The count of this clone is one. The CDR3 nucleotides read TGTGCCAGCAGCTTGGCAATAGCGGGATCCCGCAATGAGCAGTTCTTC. Translation gives CASSLAIAGSRNEQFF. The chain carries TRBV5-4 and TRBJ2-1, with TRBD2 identical over 8 bases. The germline gives CDR1 SGHNT, CDR2 YYREEE (reference sequence). The CDR3 has 16 amino acids. Trimming at V came to 0 bases and at J to 6 bases, leaving 8 bases not matched to a gene.

The V call is TRBV19, the J call TRBJ1-2; possibly TRBD1 for D (6 bases). This CDR3 comprises 14 residues. Germline CDR1 reads LNHDA; CDR2 reads SQIVND (reference sequence). Trimming stripped 4 bases from V and 8 bases from J, with 17 bases between. CDR3 residues: CASSKLGTPRGYTF. The CDR3 region has the DNA TGTGCCAGTAGTAAATTAGGGACACCTCGGGGCTACACCTTC. Combining the CDR3 with reference TRBV19 and TRBJ1-2 gives the whole variable domain DGGITQSPKYLFRKEGQNVTLSCEQNLNHDAMYWYRQDPGQGLRLIYYSQIVNDFQKGDIAEGYSVSREKKESFPLTVTSAQKNPTAFYLCASSKLGTPRGYTFGSGTRLTVV.

CDR3 nucleotides: TGTGCCACCAGAGACAGTAATTACAATGAGCAGTTCTTC. Encoded protein: CATRDSNYNEQFF. The V call is TRBV24-1, the J call TRBJ2-1; possibly TRBD1 for D (5 bases). The length of the CDR3 is 13 residues. The V and J ends lost 7 bases and 4 bases respectively, with 10 bases between them. Germline V gene sequence: CDR1 KGHDR, CDR2 SFDVKD.

The V call is TRBV11-2, the J call TRBJ1-3; D unresolved. Germline loops: CDR1 SGHAT, CDR2 FQNNGV. V was cut by 4 bases and J by 0 bases, with 7 bases left in between. The CDR3 has 14 amino acids. CDR3 sequence reads: CASSSRSSGNTIYF. The CDR3 region has the DNA TGTGCCAGCAGCTCCCGGAGCTCTGGAAACACCATATATTTT.

This clone was found once. The rearrangement joins TRBV5-1 to TRBJ2-2; TRBD2 matches at 9 bases. Per germline, CDR1 SGHRS and CDR2 YFSETQ. V dropped 4 bases and J dropped 5; count of bases not matched to a gene: 6. This CDR3 spans 15 amino acids. The DNA for the CDR3 is TGCGCCAGCAGCGCCCGGACTAGCGAAACCGGGGAGCTGTTTTTT. Translation: CASSARTSETGELFF.

The V gene is TRBV15, the J gene TRBJ1-6; D gene ambiguous. The V and J ends lost 6 bases and 5 bases respectively, with 8 bases between them. The CDR3 extends over 13 amino acids. The V gene's germline CDR1 is LNHNV and CDR2 YYDKDF (reference sequence). CDR3 sequence (DNA): TGTGCCACCAGTCCACGGGATAATTCACCCCTCCACTTT. Its protein is CATSPRDNSPLHF.

The V call is TRBV2, the J call TRBJ2-3, with 10 bases identical to TRBD2. With V trimmed by 6 bases and J by 8 bases, 8 bases remained unmatched. Germline lookup yields CDR1 SNHLY and CDR2 FYNNEI. This CDR3 region has 14 residues. The CDR3 DNA sequence: TGTGCCAGCAGAACTAGCGGGGACACCGGTACGCAGTATTTT. The encoded protein is CASRTSGDTGTQYF. Together with reference TRBV2 and TRBJ2-3, the CDR3 gives the full variable domain: EPEVTQTPSHQVTQMGQEVILRCVPISNHLYFYWYRQILGQKVEFLVSFYNNEISEKSEIFDDQFSVERPDGSNFTLKIRSTKLEDSAMYFCASRTSGDTGTQYFGPGTRLTVL.

The chain employs TRBV6-6 and TRBJ1-2; 10 positions match TRBD1. Trimming cost V 6 bases and J 7 bases; bases outside gene matches: 14. The CDR3 length is 16 residues. Germline lookup yields CDR1 MNHNY and CDR2 SVGAGI (reference sequence). This CDR3 reads CASRTSRTGGIFGYTF. The CDR3 DNA is TGTGCCAGCAGAACATCCCGGACAGGGGGTATTTTTGGCTACACCTTC.

This clone was observed a handful of times. The rearrangement uses TRBV11-3 and TRBJ2-2, with TRBD1 matching 8 bases. The CDR3 extends over 15 amino acids. V shed 7 bases and J 2 bases; nucleotides not matched to a gene: 6. Germline CDR1 SGHNT, CDR2 YENEEA. This chain's CDR3 is CASTPTGANTGELFF. In DNA form, the CDR3 reads TGTGCCAGCACACCGACAGGGGCCAACACCGGGGAGCTGTTTTTT.

The chain couples TRBV7-8 to TRBJ1-1; 9 nucleotides agree with TRBD1. CDR1 SGHVS and CDR2 FQNEAQ come from the germline V gene. Trimming cost V 4 bases and J 8 bases; bases outside gene matches: 5. The CDR3 is 13 amino acids. The CDR3: CASSWDRVMEAFF. The CDR3 region has the DNA TGTGCCAGCAGCTGGGACAGGGTCATGGAAGCTTTCTTT.

DNA for the CDR3: TGCAGCGTTGAAGGAGACAGATTGGGTGGGGTAGAGACCCAGTACTTC. Translation: CSVEGDRLGGVETQYF. The rearrangement links TRBV29-1 to TRBJ2-5, with D perhaps matching TRBD1 (5 bases). The CDR3 is 16 amino acids. V was clipped by 1 base and J by 4 bases, with 19 bases between them. Germline loops: CDR1 SQVTM, CDR2 ANQGSEA.

This clone was counted a few times. This rearrangement joins TRBV27 to TRBJ1-2, with D maybe TRBD1 (6 bases). CDR3 length: 12 residues. Germline loops: CDR1 MNHEY, CDR2 SMNVEV (reference sequence). The V gene lost 10 bases and the J gene lost 3 bases, with 12 bases spanning the gap. The CDR3 here is CATRQEDYGYTF. CDR3 nucleotide sequence: TGTGCCACCCGACAGGAAGACTATGGCTACACCTTC.